Shown below are 30 T cell receptor beta chains from a single sample sequenced in a study of cytomegalovirus exposure and HLA in healthy donors. PCR was performed using 60 Vbeta and 13 Jbeta primers. The assay was immunoSEQ multiplex PCR, and TCRdb's table has in-frame clones only and misses some. Of around 120,000 clones listed, about 80% are singletons. The sample comprised PBMCs. These receptors were obtained from a woman between 35 and 50 years old in good health and CMV-seronegative.

The chain joins TRBV2 to TRBJ1-2; 7 bases match TRBD1. The CDR3 spans 15 residues. With V trimmed by 7 bases and J by 5 bases, 13 bases remained unmatched. Per the germline V gene, CDR1 is SNHLY and CDR2 is FYNNEI. The CDR3 DNA reads as TGTGCCAGCATTCGAGCAGTGGGACAGCTTTATGGCTACACCTTC. It codes for CASIRAVGQLYGYTF.

Only a few counts were recorded for this clone. The chain employs TRBV19 and TRBJ1-4; D is uncertain. The germline CDR1 and CDR2 sequences are LNHDA and SQIVND (reference sequence). Trimming pared 5 bases from V and 4 bases from J, leaving 20 bases between. This CDR3 contains 17 residues. The CDR3 loop is CASSVTRSTRINEKLFF. In nucleotides, the CDR3 is TGTGCCAGTAGTGTTACTCGATCGACTCGAATTAATGAAAAACTGTTTTTT. Combining the CDR3 with reference TRBV19 and TRBJ1-4 gives the whole variable domain DGGITQSPKYLFRKEGQNVTLSCEQNLNHDAMYWYRQDPGQGLRLIYYSQIVNDFQKGDIAEGYSVSREKKESFPLTVTSAQKNPTAFYLCASSVTRSTRINEKLFFGSGTQLSVL.

The genes are TRBV4-3 and TRBJ1-1; D ambiguous. The ends were cut back, 1 base at V and 3 bases at J, with 9 bases in the middle. The CDR3 has 14 amino acids. Per the germline V gene, CDR1 is LGHNA and CDR2 is YSLEER. The CDR3 region has the DNA TGCGCCAGCAGCCAAGTAAGAGATTACACTGAAGCTTTCTTT. Translation: CASSQVRDYTEAFF.

Turning to this clone: This specimen includes other DNA sequences encoding the same CDR3. The chain uses TRBV27 and TRBJ1-1; 7 nucleotides agree with TRBD1. This CDR3 spans 15 amino acids. Germline V gene sequence: CDR1 MNHEY, CDR2 SMNVEV (reference sequence). V was clipped by 4 bases and J by 1 base; unmatched bases: 6. CDR3 sequence: CASSSTGARNTEAFF. The CDR3 nucleotides read TGTGCCAGCAGTTCTACAGGGGCCAGGAACACTGAAGCTTTCTTT.

The rearrangement joins TRBV5-1 to TRBJ1-1, with D perhaps matching TRBD1 (6 bases). Trimming removed 1 base from V and 2 bases from J, with 12 bases in between. This CDR3 is 15 amino acids long. Germline lookup yields CDR1 SGHRS and CDR2 YFSETQ. CDR3 amino acids: CASSLWGTLNTEAFF. Here the CDR3 DNA reads TGCGCCAGCAGCTTGTGGGGGACACTTAACACTGAAGCTTTCTTT.

CDR3 DNA: TGTGCCAGTACCCCAAGGAGGACAGGGGGCGTTGGGGCCAACGTCCTGACTTTC. Protein sequence: CASTPRRTGGVGANVLTF. The chain is built from TRBV19 and TRBJ2-6; 11 bases match TRBD1. CDR1 and CDR2 (germline): LNHDA, SQIVND (reference sequence). The V segment lost 7 bases and the J segment 3 bases; nucleotides outside the gene matches: 11. This CDR3 contains 18 residues.

This chain uses TRBV12-5 with TRBJ1-1, with TRBD1 as a possible D gene (5 bases). Germline V gene data show CDR1 as LGHNT and CDR2 as FRNRAP. Deletions cut 0 bases from V and 1 base from J, with 12 bases between. CDR3 length: 16 residues. The DNA of the CDR3 is TGTGCTAGTGGTTTGGTAGTCGGGGGTCCGAACACTGAAGCTTTCTTT. Amino acids: CASGLVVGGPNTEAFF.

This clone was picked up one time. The chain is built from TRBV2 and TRBJ1-5; no clear D gene. The germline V gene encodes CDR1 SNHLY and CDR2 FYNNEI. V was pared by 7 bases and J by 0 bases, with 7 bases between. CDR3 length: 13 residues. CDR3 region: CASNLYSNQPQHF. In DNA, the CDR3 is TGTGCCAGCAACCTATATAGCAATCAGCCCCAGCATTTT.

This chain links TRBV29-1 with TRBJ2-5, with D possibly TRBD1 on 6 matching bases. With 4 bases removed from V and 5 bases from J, the gap between germline ends came to 11 bases. Germline V gives CDR1 SQVTM, CDR2 ANQGSEA. The CDR3 totals 12 residues. The CDR3 is CSVVGGPETQYF. CDR3 nucleotide sequence: TGCAGCGTTGTTGGGGGCCCGGAGACCCAGTACTTC.

The rearrangement joins TRBV28 to TRBJ2-7, with 7 bases lining up with TRBD2. CDR1 and CDR2 (germline): MDHEN, SYDVKM. This CDR3 spans 14 amino acids. J lost 5 bases, V lost 3 bases, and 7 bases had no gene match. CDR3: CASSFSLGRDEQYF. The CDR3 DNA reads TGTGCCAGCAGTTTCTCACTGGGGAGGGACGAGCAGTACTTC.

The chain recombines TRBV18 with TRBJ2-1; 9 bases match TRBD2. From germline, CDR1 is KGHSH and CDR2 LQKENI. V lost 4 bases to trimming and J lost 0 bases; unmatched junction nucleotides: 4. The CDR3 has 16 residues. DNA of the CDR3: TGTGCCAGCTCACTGCTAGCGGGGAGCTCCTACAATGAGCAGTTCTTC. Translated: CASSLLAGSSYNEQFF.

The V and J genes are TRBV7-2 and TRBJ1-1, with D perhaps TRBD1 (5 bases). The CDR3 length is 15 residues. Germline CDR1 and CDR2: SGHTA and FQGNSA. V lost 0 bases to trimming and J lost 1 base, with 9 bases between them. CDR3 residues: CASSLAPGGNTEAFF. CDR3 bases: TGTGCCAGCAGCTTAGCGCCGGGGGGGAACACTGAAGCTTTCTTT. Full variable domain (outside the CDR3, taken from reference TRBV7-2 and TRBJ1-1): GAGVSQSPSNKVTEKGKDVELRCDPISGHTALYWYRQSLGQGLEFLIYFQGNSAPDKSGLPSDRFSAERTGGSVSTLTIQRTQQEDSAVYLCASSLAPGGNTEAFFGQGTRLTVV.

This sequence joins TRBV4-2 and TRBJ2-7, with 10 positions matching TRBD2. J gave up 4 bases and V 0 bases, and 15 bases lay outside the gene matches. CDR3 length equals 19 residues. Germline V CDR1 and CDR2: LGHNA, YNFKEQ. The CDR3 protein is CASSQDYGVAGGTGYEQYF. CDR3 sequence (DNA): TGTGCCAGCAGCCAAGATTATGGAGTAGCGGGAGGAACGGGATACGAGCAGTACTTC.

V usage is TRBV14 and J usage is TRBJ1-3; 9 bases line up with TRBD1. J lost 0 bases, V lost 4 bases, and 4 bases had no gene match. Germline V lookup: CDR1 SGHDN, CDR2 FVKESK. CDR3 length equals 16 residues. The CDR3 nucleotides are TGTGCCAGCAGCCCAACAGGGGGCGGCTCTGGAAACACCATATATTTT. Its translation: CASSPTGGGSGNTIYF.

For this clone: Different DNA sequences within this sample yield the same CDR3. The V and J genes are TRBV7-2 and TRBJ2-3; 9 nucleotides agree with TRBD2. There are 16 residues in the CDR3. Germline V lookup: CDR1 SGHTA, CDR2 FQGNSA. V was clipped by 1 base and J by 1 base; unmatched bases: 3. The CDR3 region is CASSLGAGGGTDTQYF. The CDR3 DNA is TGTGCCAGCAGCTTAGGAGCGGGGGGCGGCACAGATACGCAGTATTTT.

The rearrangement links TRBV7-6 to TRBJ2-1; 13 positions match TRBD2. This CDR3 is 19 amino acids long. V trimming: 5 bases; J trimming: 1 base; junction bases outside the gene matches: 11. Per germline, CDR1 SGHVS and CDR2 FNYEAQ. The CDR3 DNA reads as TGTGCCAGCAGCCGCCCACTAGCGGGAGGGGGAGGATCCTACAATGAGCAGTTCTTC. It encodes CASSRPLAGGGGSYNEQFF.

The chain is built from TRBV19 and TRBJ2-5; weak D call: TRBD1 (5 bases). The end of the DNA fits TRBJ2-7 better, so the J call may be wrong. The CDR3 extends over 14 amino acids. Germline values: CDR1 LNHDA, CDR2 SQIVND (reference sequence). CDR3 sequence: CASSMMDKLYEQYF. For the CDR3, the DNA is TGTGCCAGTAGTATGATGGACAAACTCTACGAGCAGTACTTC.

The J gene is TRBJ2-7, the V gene TRBV2; the match to TRBD2 covers 7 bases. Germline V lookup: CDR1 SNHLY, CDR2 FYNNEI. Trimming cost V 7 bases and J 4 bases; bases outside gene matches: 7. The CDR3 spans 13 residues. CDR3 in amino acids: CASNLAEGYEQYF. CDR3 nucleotides: TGTGCCAGCAACCTAGCGGAGGGATACGAGCAGTACTTC.

This clone was counted between two and nine times. The V call is TRBV6-5, the J call TRBJ2-7, with D perhaps matching TRBD2 (6 bases). CDR3 length equals 14 residues. Between the trimmed V and J ends, which lost 2 bases and 0 bases, there was a span of 8 bases. Germline loops: CDR1 MNHEY, CDR2 SVGAGI. The CDR3: CASSYDGGSYEQYF. The CDR3 DNA follows: TGTGCCAGCAGTTACGACGGGGGCTCCTACGAGCAGTACTTC.

V and J are TRBV14 and TRBJ2-7; 8 bases are a match to TRBD1. CDR1 is SGHDN and CDR2 is FVKESK in the germline V gene. The CDR3 spans 13 residues. Unmatched junction bases numbered 7, after V lost 8 bases and J lost 4 bases. CDR3 loop: CASRGQGVYEQYF. CDR3 nucleotides: TGTGCCAGCCGTGGACAGGGAGTATACGAGCAGTACTTC.

The V gene is TRBV5-4, the J gene TRBJ2-7; D unresolved. Germline values: CDR1 SGHNT, CDR2 YYREEE (reference sequence). This CDR3 spans 13 amino acids. Trimming took 0 bases from V and 1 from J, leaving 5 bases between them. As DNA, the CDR3 is TGTGCCAGCAGCTTGGGCCGGTCCTACGAGCAGTACTTC. This encodes CASSLGRSYEQYF.

The V call is TRBV27, the J call TRBJ1-2; 8 nucleotides align to TRBD1. Germline trimming cut 2 bases from V and 8 bases from J; bases unmatched to any gene: 4. Germline V CDR1 and CDR2: MNHEY, SMNVEV (reference sequence). The CDR3 sequence is 13 residues long. CDR3: CASSLARGRGYTF. The CDR3 DNA is TGTGCCAGCAGTTTAGCCAGGGGGCGCGGCTACACCTTC.

This chain joins TRBV7-2 and TRBJ1-4; perhaps TRBD1 as D (5 bases). This CDR3 region has 14 residues. V was pared by 0 bases and J by 8 bases, with 10 bases between. Germline loops: CDR1 SGHTA, CDR2 FQGNSA. CDR3: CASSLAGGVEKLFF. The CDR3 DNA is TGTGCCAGCAGCTTAGCTGGAGGGGTGGAAAAACTGTTTTTT. The complete variable domain, with remaining parts taken from reference TRBV7-2 and TRBJ1-4, reads GAGVSQSPSNKVTEKGKDVELRCDPISGHTALYWYRQSLGQGLEFLIYFQGNSAPDKSGLPSDRFSAERTGGSVSTLTIQRTQQEDSAVYLCASSLAGGVEKLFFGSGTQLSVL.

This chain uses TRBV4-3 with TRBJ2-5, with D possibly matching TRBD2 (7 bases). CDR3 size: 14 residues. The germline gives CDR1 LGHNA, CDR2 YSLEER. V was cut by 3 bases and J by 5 bases, with 13 bases left in between. CDR3 sequence reads: CASSQTGGGETQYF. The CDR3 DNA reads TGCGCCAGCAGCCAGACGGGGGGCGGGGAGACCCAGTACTTC.

V gene TRBV19 combines with J gene TRBJ1-4; perhaps TRBD1 as D (6 bases). The CDR3 contains 13 residues. Germline values: CDR1 LNHDA, CDR2 SQIVND (reference sequence). V was shortened by 6 bases and J by 6 bases, with 11 bases between the two germline ends. The CDR3 DNA reads TGTGCCAGTAGGAGAGGGGGGGATGAAAAACTGTTTTTT. Encoded protein: CASRRGGDEKLFF.

This clone showed up just once. This chain joins TRBV28 and TRBJ2-1; 9 bases line up with TRBD2. V shed 4 bases and J 6 bases; nucleotides not matched to a gene: 7. Germline CDR1 and CDR2: MDHEN and SYDVKM. CDR3 length equals 15 residues. The CDR3 region is CASSSPTTSGNEQFF. Here the CDR3 DNA reads TGTGCCAGCAGTTCTCCCACGACTAGCGGCAATGAGCAGTTCTTC.

This chain links TRBV27 with TRBJ1-5; TRBD1 agrees at 9 bases. The germline V gene encodes CDR1 MNHEY and CDR2 SMNVEV (reference sequence). This CDR3 region has 14 residues. Losses at the gene ends were 4 bases for V and 5 bases for J; bases not matched to a gene: 3. In DNA form, the CDR3 reads TGTGCCAGCAGTTCCTGGACAGGGGATCAGCCCCAGCATTTT. The encoded protein is CASSSWTGDQPQHF.

The CDR3 loop reads CASSLAFSRGGDEQFF. The DNA for the CDR3 is TGTGCCAGCAGCTTAGCTTTCTCCCGGGGGGGCGATGAGCAGTTCTTC. This sequence joins TRBV7-8 and TRBJ2-1, with TRBD2 identical over 8 bases. The germline gives CDR1 SGHVS, CDR2 FQNEAQ. This CDR3 is 16 amino acids long. V was pared by 0 bases and J by 8 bases, with 9 bases of the junction left unmatched.

The chain joins TRBV6-6 to TRBJ2-3; D remains unclear. CDR3 length: 13 residues. Between the trimmed V and J ends, which lost 6 bases and 4 bases, there was a span of 11 bases. Germline lookup yields CDR1 MNHNY and CDR2 SVGAGI (reference sequence). The CDR3 sequence: CASSPSYPDTQYF. In DNA form, the CDR3 reads TGTGCCAGCAGCCCCAGTTATCCAGATACGCAGTATTTT.

The chain employs TRBV7-3 and TRBJ2-2; a possible D gene is TRBD2 (6 bases). The CDR3 runs to 15 residues. V shed 2 bases and J shed 7 bases, with 14 bases lying between them. Germline loops: CDR1 SGHTA, CDR2 FQGTGA. CDR3 sequence: CASSLGAGMVGELFF. CDR3 nucleotide sequence: TGTGCCAGCAGCTTAGGGGCGGGGATGGTCGGGGAGCTGTTTTTT.